This TCR beta chain was observed in a study of T cell changes during pregnancy in multiple sclerosis. With 3 bases removed from V and 1 base from J, the gap between germline ends came to 7 bases. CDR3 length: 14 amino acids. From germline, CDR1 is SNHLY and CDR2 FYNNEI. TCRdb's table, derived via immunoSEQ multiplex PCR, lists solely in-frame clones and lacks some. The sample carries about 60,000 clones, roughly 94% recorded once. This material consisted of CD4+ T cells from peripheral blood mononuclear cells, taken in the second trimester of pregnancy. The receptor comes from a female donor with multiple sclerosis, enrolled in a pregnancy study. The genes are TRBV2 and TRBJ1-5, with D hard to call. CDR3: CASSEGTSNQPQHF. Here the CDR3 DNA reads TGTGCCAGCAGTGAGGGCACCAGCAATCAGCCCCAGCATTTT.